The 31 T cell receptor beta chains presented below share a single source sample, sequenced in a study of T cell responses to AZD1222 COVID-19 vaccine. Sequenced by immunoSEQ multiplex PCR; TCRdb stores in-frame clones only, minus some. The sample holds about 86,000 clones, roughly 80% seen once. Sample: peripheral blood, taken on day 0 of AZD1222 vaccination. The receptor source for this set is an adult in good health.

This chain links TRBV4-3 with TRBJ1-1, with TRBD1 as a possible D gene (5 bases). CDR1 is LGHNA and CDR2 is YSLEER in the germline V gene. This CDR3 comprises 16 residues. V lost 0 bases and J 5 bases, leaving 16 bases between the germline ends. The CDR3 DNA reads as TGCGCCAGCAGCCAAGATCCGAGGGGAGGAGAGACTGAAGCTTTCTTT. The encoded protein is CASSQDPRGGETEAFF.

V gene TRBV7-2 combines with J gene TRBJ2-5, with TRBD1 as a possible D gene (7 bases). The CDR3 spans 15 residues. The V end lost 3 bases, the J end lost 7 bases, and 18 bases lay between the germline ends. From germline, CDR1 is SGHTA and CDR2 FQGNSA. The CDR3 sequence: CASSFQQGGSGTQYF. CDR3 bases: TGTGCCAGCAGCTTCCAGCAGGGGGGATCGGGGACCCAGTACTTC.

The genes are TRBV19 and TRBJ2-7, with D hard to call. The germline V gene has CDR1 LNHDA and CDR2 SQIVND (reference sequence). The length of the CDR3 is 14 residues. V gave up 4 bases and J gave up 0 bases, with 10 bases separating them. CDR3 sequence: CASSKQSASYEQYF. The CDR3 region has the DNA TGTGCCAGTAGTAAACAAAGTGCCTCCTACGAGCAGTACTTC.

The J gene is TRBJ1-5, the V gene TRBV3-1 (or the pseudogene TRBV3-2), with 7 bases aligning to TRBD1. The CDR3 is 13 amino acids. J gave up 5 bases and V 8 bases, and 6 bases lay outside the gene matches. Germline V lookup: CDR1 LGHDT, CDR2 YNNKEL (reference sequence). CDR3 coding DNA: TGTGCCAGCTCCCGACAGGGAGATCAGCCCCAGCATTTT. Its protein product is CASSRQGDQPQHF.

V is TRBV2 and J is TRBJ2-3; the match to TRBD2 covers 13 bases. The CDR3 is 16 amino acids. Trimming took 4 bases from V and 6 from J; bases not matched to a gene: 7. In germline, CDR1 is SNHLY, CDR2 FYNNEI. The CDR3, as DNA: TGTGCCAGCAGTGGGGGACTAGCGGGGACTGGCGATACGCAGTATTTT. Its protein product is CASSGGLAGTGDTQYF.

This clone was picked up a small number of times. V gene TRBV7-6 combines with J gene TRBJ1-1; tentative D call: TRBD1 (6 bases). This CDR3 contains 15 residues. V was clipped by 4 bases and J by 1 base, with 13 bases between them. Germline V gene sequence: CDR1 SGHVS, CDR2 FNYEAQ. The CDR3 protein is CASSSGTLKNTEAFF. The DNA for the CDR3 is TGTGCCAGCAGCTCGGGGACACTGAAGAACACTGAAGCTTTCTTT.

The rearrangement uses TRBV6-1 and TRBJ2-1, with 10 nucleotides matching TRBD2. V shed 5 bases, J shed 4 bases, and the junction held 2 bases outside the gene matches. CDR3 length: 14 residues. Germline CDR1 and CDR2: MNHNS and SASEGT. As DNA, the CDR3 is TGTGCCAGCAGTTCACTAGCGGGATACAATGAGCAGTTCTTC. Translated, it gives CASSSLAGYNEQFF.

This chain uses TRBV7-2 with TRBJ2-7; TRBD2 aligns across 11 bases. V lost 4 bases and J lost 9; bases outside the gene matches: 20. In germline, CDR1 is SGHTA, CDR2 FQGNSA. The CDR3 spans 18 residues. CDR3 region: CASSSPLAGAGIQVLQYF. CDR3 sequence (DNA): TGTGCCAGCAGCTCCCCACTAGCGGGAGCTGGGATCCAGGTACTGCAGTACTTC.

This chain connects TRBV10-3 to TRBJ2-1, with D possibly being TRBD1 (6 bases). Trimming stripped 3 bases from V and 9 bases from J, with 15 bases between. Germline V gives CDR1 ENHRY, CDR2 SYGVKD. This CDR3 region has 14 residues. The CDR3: CAISDGSPQGEQFF. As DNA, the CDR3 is TGTGCCATCAGTGATGGCTCGCCACAGGGTGAGCAGTTCTTC.

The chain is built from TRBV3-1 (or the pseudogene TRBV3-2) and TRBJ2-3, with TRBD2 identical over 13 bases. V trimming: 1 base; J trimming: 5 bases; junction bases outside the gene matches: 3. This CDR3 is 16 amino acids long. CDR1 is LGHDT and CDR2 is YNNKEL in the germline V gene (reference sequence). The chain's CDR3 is CASSQAGLAGVDTQYF. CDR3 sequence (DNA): TGTGCCAGCAGCCAAGCAGGACTAGCGGGAGTAGATACGCAGTATTTT.

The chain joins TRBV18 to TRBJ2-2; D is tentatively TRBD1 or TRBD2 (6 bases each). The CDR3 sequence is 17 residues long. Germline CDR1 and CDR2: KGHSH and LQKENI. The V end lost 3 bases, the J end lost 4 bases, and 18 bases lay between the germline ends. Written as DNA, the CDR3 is TGTGCCAGCTCACCTACTCTAGCGAGAGGGGGCACCGGGGAGCTGTTTTTT. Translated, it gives CASSPTLARGGTGELFF.

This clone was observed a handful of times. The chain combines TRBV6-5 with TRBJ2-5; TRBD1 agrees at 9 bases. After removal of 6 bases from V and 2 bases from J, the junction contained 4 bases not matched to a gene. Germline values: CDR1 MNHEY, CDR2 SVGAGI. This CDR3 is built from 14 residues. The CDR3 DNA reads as TGTGCCAGCAGACTTGGGACAGGGCAAGAGACCCAGTACTTC. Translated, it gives CASRLGTGQETQYF.

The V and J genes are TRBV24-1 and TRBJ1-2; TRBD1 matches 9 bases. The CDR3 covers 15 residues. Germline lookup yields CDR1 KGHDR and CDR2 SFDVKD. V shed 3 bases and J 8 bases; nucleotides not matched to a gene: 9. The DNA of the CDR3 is TGTGCCACCAGTGATACTGGGACAGGGATTCGGGGCTACACCTTC. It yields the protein CATSDTGTGIRGYTF.

In DNA, the CDR3 is TGTGCCAGCTCACCCGGGACTAACCGTGAGCAGTTCTTC. This translates into CASSPGTNREQFF. The chain recombines TRBV18 with TRBJ2-1; 7 positions agree with TRBD2. From germline, CDR1 is KGHSH and CDR2 LQKENI. This CDR3 has 13 residues. Trimming took 3 bases from V and 9 from J; bases not matched to a gene: 5.

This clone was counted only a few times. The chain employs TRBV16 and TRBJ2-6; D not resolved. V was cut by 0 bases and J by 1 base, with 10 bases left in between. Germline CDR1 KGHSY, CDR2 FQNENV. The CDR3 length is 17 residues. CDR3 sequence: CASSQSSPGSGANVLTF. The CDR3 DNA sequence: TGTGCCAGCAGCCAATCGAGCCCGGGTTCTGGGGCCAACGTCCTGACTTTC. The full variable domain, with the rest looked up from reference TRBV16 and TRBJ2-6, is GEEVAQTPKHLVRGEGQKAKLYCAPIKGHSYVFWYQQVLKNEFKFLISFQNENVFDETGMPKERFSAKCLPNSPCSLEIQATKLEDSAVYFCASSQSSPGSGANVLTFGAGSRLTVL.

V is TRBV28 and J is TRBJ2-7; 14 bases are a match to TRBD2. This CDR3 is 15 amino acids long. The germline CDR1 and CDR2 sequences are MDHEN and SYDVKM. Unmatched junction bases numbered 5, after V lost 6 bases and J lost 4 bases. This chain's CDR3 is CASSPTSGRGYEQYF. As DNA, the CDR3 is TGTGCCAGCAGCCCGACTAGCGGGAGGGGGTACGAGCAGTACTTC.

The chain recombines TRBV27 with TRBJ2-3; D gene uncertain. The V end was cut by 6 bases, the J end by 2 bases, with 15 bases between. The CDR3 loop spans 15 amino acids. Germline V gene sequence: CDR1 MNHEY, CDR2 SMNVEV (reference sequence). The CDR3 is CASSPLEVDTDTQYF. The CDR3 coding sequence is TGTGCCAGCAGCCCCTTAGAGGTGGACACAGATACGCAGTATTTT.

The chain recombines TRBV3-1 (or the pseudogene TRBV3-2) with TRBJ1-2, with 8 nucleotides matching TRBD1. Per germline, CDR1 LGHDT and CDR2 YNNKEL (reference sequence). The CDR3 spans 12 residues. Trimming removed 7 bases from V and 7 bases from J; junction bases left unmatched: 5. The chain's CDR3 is CASNSGGRGYTF. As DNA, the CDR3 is TGTGCCAGCAATTCAGGGGGCCGTGGCTACACCTTC.

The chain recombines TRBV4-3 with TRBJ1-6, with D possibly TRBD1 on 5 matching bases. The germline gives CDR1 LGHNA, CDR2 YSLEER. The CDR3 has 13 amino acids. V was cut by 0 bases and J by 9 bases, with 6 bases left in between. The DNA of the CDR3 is TGCGCCAGCAGCCAAGATCAGGGTTCACCCCTCCACTTT. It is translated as CASSQDQGSPLHF.

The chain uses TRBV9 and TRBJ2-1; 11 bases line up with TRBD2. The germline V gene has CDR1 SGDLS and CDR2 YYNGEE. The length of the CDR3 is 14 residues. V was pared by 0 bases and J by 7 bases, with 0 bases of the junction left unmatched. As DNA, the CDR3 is TGTGCCAGCAGCGTAGGGACTAGCGGGAATGAGCAGTTCTTC. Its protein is CASSVGTSGNEQFF.

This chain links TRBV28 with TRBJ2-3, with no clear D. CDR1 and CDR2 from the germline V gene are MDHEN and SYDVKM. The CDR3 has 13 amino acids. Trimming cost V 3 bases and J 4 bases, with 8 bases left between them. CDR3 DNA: TGTGCCAGCAGTTTCGTAGACCCAGATACGCAGTATTTT. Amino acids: CASSFVDPDTQYF.

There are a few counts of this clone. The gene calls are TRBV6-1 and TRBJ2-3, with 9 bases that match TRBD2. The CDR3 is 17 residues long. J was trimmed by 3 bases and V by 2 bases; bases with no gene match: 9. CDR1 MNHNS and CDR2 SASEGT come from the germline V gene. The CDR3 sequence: CASSERVLRGGTDTQYF. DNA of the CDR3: TGTGCCAGCAGTGAAAGGGTGTTGCGGGGGGGGACAGATACGCAGTATTTT.

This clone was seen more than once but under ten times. The CDR3, as DNA: TGTGCCAGCAGCTCGCAGGGGTCCTCCTACGAGCAGTACTTC. Protein product: CASSSQGSSYEQYF. This sequence joins TRBV7-9 and TRBJ2-7; D is possibly TRBD1 (6 bases). Trimming removed 4 bases from V and 0 bases from J, with 10 bases in between. Germline-derived CDR1 and CDR2 are SEHNR and FQNEAQ (reference sequence). CDR3 length: 14 residues.

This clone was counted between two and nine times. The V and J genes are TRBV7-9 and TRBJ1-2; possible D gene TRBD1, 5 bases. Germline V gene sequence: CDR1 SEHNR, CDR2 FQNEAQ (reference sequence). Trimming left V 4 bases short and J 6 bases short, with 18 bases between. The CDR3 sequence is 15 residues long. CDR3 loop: CASSWQSFGTDGYTF. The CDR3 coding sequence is TGTGCCAGCAGCTGGCAATCCTTCGGGACGGATGGCTACACCTTC.

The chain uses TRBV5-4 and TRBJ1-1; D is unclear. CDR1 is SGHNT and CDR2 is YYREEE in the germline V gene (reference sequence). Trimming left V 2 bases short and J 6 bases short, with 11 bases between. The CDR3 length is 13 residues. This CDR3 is CASSFSSIPEAFF. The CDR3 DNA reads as TGTGCCAGCAGCTTTAGTTCTATCCCTGAAGCTTTCTTT.

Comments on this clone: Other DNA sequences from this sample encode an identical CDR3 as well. CDR3 bases: TGCGCCAGCAGCTTGGGGGATTACAATGAGCAGTTCTTC. The encoded protein is CASSLGDYNEQFF. The J gene is TRBJ2-1, the V gene TRBV5-1; D call uncertain. The CDR3 spans 13 residues. Germline CDR1 reads SGHRS; CDR2 reads YFSETQ. V lost 0 bases and J 4 bases, leaving 5 bases between the germline ends.

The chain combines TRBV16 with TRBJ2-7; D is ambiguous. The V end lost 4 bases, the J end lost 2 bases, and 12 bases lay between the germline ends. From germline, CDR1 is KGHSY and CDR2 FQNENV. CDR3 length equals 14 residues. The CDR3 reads CASSPIRAPYEQYF. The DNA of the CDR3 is TGTGCCAGCAGCCCAATTAGGGCCCCCTACGAGCAGTACTTC.

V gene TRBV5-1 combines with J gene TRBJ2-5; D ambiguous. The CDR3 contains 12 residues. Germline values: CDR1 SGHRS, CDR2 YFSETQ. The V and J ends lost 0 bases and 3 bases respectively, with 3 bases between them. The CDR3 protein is CASSLGEETQYF. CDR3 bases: TGCGCCAGCAGCTTGGGAGAAGAGACCCAGTACTTC.

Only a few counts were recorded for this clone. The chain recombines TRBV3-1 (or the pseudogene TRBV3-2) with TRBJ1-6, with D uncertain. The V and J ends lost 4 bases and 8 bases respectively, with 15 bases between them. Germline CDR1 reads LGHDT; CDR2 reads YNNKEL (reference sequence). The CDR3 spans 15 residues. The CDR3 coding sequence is TGTGCCAGCAGCCGCCAGTCAAGGGCGGATTCACCCCTCCACTTT. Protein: CASSRQSRADSPLHF.

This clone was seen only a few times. This CDR3 is CASSVSGRYNEQFF. CDR3 bases: TGTGCCAGCAGCGTTAGCGGGAGATACAATGAGCAGTTCTTC. The chain links TRBV7-9 to TRBJ2-1; 9 nucleotides line up with TRBD2. The CDR3 is 14 amino acids. Trimming at V came to 5 bases and at J to 4 bases, leaving 3 bases not matched to a gene. Germline V gene data show CDR1 as SEHNR and CDR2 as FQNEAQ (reference sequence).

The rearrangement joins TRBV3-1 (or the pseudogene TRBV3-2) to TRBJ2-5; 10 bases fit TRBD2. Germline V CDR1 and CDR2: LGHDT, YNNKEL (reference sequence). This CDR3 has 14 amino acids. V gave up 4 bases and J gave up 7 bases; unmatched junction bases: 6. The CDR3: CASSRGLAEMTQYF. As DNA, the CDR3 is TGTGCCAGCAGCCGAGGACTAGCGGAGATGACCCAGTACTTC.